This T cell receptor (beta chain) was retrieved from a study of T-cell reconstitution after alpha-beta-depleted transplantation in children. The CDR3 consists of 14 residues. V was shortened by 7 bases and J by 6 bases, with 19 bases between the two germline ends. Unique molecular identifiers were incorporated when the TCRbeta library was constructed. Each CDR3 protein gets one entry after TCRdb re-called the PCR reads with MiXCR. The repertoire has some 300,000 distinct CDR3 sequences, under 13% of them found once; the top ten carry 2% to 3%. V usage is TRBV12-3 or TRBV12-4 and J usage is TRBJ2-7; TRBD1 or TRBD2 may be the D gene (5 bases each). The receptor comes from a human donor who donated a stem cell graft to a child with acute lymphoblastic leukemia. The sample consisted of PBMCs from the stem cell graft donor, taken from the stem cell graft. CDR3 sequence reads: CASNIPGPGFEQYF. CDR3 nucleotide sequence: TGTGCCAGCAACATCCCGGGACCCGGTTTCGAGCAGTACTTC.